What follows describes a single TCR beta chain. The junction had 4 bases not matched to a gene; V was cut back by 8 bases and J by 0 bases. Per the germline V gene, CDR1 is ENHRY and CDR2 is SYGVKD. The CDR3 spans 15 residues. Original processing methods: Estimates of nucleated cell counts were drawn from the amplification of reference gene primers. TCRdb's table, derived via immunoSEQ multiplex PCR, lists solely in-frame clones and lacks some. That table furnishes V, J and clone size, whereas the DNA furnished D and trimming. The sample lists some 290,000 clones; more than 85% were seen once. The record originates from a study of blood T cell repertoires in COVID-19. Looking at the study overall: From T cells, B-cell-depleted T cells, or PBMCs came the material, which was cDNA or gDNA.

Everyone who took part was roughly 18 to 95 years old, and they came from 24 US areas. Cohort assignment relied on participant-reported clinical history. Source material: PBMCs or T cells enriched from blood (not recorded which). The receptor comes from a woman aged 25 to 39 who had been exposed to COVID-19. The chain is built from TRBV10-3 and TRBJ1-5, with 10 bases that match TRBD1. In DNA, the CDR3 is TGTGCCATCGGGACAGGGGCGGATAGCAATCAGCCCCAGCATTTT. The encoded protein is CAIGTGADSNQPQHF.